The sample holds many counts of the clone carrying this T cell receptor beta chain. Its antigen is undetermined. The data originate from a study of CD8 T cells in ankylosing spondylitis. CDR1 SGHRS and CDR2 YFSETQ come from the germline V gene. Trimming stripped 2 bases from V and 5 bases from J, with 13 bases between. There are 15 residues in the CDR3. In TCRdb, the 5' RACE reads were re-called with MiXCR into one record per CDR3 protein. Of around 130,000 distinct CDR3 sequences in the sample, around 7% were seen once. Study results and caveats: From matched ankylosing spondylitis synovial fluid, disease-linked clones were reportedly recovered at significantly enriched levels.

This clonotype was obtained from a male donor with ankylosing spondylitis or in good health (not recorded which). The chain has TRBV5-1 and TRBJ2-2; D unclear. The sample was blood, either unsorted or a sorted T cell fraction (not recorded which). The chain's CDR3 is CASSLYTVGTGELFF. The CDR3 DNA reads as TGCGCCAGCAGCTTATATACGGTCGGAACCGGGGAGCTGTTTTTT.